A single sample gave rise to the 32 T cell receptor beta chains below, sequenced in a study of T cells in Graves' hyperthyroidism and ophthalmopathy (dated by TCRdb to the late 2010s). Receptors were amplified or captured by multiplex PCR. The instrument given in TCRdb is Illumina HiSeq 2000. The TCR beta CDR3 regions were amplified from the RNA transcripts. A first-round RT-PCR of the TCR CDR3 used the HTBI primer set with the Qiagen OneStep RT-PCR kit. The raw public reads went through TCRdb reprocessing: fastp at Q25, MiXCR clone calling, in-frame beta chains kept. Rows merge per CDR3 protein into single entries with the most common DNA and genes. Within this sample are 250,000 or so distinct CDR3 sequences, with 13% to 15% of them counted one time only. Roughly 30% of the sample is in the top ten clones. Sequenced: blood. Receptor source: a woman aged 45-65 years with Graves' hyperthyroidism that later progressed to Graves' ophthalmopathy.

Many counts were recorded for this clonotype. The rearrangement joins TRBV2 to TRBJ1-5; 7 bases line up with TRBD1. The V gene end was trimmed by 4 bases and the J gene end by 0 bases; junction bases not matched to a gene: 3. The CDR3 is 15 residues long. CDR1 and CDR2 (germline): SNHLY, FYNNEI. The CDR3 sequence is CASSGDRNSNQPQHF. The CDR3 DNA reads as TGTGCCAGCAGTGGGGACAGAAATAGCAATCAGCCCCAGCATTTT.

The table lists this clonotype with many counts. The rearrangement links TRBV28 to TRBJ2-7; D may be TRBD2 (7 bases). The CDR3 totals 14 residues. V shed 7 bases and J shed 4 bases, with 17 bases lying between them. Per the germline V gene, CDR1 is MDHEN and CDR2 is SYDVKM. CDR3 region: CASTLTRGAYEQYF. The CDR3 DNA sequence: TGTGCCAGCACCCTTACTCGGGGGGCATACGAGCAGTACTTC.

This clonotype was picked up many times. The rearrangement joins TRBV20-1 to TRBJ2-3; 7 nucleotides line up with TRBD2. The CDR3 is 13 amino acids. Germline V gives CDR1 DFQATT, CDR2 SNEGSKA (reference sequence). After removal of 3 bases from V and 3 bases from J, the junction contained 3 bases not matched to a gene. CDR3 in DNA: TGCAGTGCTAGCGGGAGGATGACAGATACGCAGTATTTT. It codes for CSASGRMTDTQYF.

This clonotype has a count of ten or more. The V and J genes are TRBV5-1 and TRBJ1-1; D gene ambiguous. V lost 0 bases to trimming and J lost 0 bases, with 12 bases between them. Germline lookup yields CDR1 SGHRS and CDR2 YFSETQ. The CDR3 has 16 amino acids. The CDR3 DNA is TGCGCCAGCAGCTTGGCGGCAGGAAGGATGAACACTGAAGCTTTCTTT. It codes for CASSLAAGRMNTEAFF. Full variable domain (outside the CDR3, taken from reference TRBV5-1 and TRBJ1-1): KAGVTQTPRYLIKTRGQQVTLSCSPISGHRSVSWYQQTPGQGLQFLFEYFSETQRNKGNFPGRFSGRQFSNSRSEMNVSTLELGDSALYLCASSLAAGRMNTEAFFGQGTRLTVV.

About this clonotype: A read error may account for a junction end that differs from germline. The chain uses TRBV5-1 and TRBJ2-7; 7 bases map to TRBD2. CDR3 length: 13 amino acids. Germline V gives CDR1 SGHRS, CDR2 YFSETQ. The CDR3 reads CASSASGTYEQYF. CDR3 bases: TGTGCCAGCAGCGCTAGCGGCACCTACGAGCAGTACTTC.

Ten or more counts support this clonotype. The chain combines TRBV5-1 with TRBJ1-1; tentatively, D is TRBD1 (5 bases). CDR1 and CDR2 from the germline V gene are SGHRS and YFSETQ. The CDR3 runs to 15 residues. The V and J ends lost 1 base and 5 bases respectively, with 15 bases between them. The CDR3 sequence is CASSLLGGSGTEAFF. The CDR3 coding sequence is TGCGCCAGCAGCTTGCTCGGGGGGAGTGGGACTGAAGCTTTCTTT.

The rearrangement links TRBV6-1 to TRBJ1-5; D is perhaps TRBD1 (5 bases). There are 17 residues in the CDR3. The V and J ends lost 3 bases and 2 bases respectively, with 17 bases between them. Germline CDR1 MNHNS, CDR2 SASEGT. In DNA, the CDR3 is TGTGCCAGCAGTGAGGCGGGGGATTCGGCCGGCAATCAGCCCCAGCATTTT. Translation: CASSEAGDSAGNQPQHF.

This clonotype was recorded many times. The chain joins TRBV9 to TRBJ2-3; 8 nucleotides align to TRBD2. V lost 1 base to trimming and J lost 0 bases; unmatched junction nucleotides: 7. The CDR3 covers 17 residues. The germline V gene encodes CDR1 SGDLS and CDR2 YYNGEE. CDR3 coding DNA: TGTGCCAGCAGCGTAACTTGGACTAGCAGTAGCACAGATACGCAGTATTTT. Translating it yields CASSVTWTSSSTDTQYF.

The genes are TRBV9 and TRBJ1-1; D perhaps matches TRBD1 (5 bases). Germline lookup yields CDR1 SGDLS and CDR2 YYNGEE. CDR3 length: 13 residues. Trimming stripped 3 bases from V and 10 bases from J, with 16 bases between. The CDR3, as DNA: TGTGCCAGCAGCGGGGGCCGAAGGGTGGGAGCTTTCTTT. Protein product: CASSGGRRVGAFF.

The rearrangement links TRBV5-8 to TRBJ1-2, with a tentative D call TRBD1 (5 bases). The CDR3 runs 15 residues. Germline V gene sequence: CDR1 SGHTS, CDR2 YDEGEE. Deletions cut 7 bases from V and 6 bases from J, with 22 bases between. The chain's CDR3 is CASAPDLRVYHGYTF. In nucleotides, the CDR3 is TGTGCCAGCGCTCCTGACCTCAGGGTATACCATGGCTACACCTTC. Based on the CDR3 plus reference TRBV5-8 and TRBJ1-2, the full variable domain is EAGVTQSPTHLIKTRGQQATLRCSPISGHTSVYWYQQALGLGLQFLLWYDEGEERNRGNFPPRFSGRQFPNYSSELNVNALELEDSALYLCASAPDLRVYHGYTFGSGTRLTVV.

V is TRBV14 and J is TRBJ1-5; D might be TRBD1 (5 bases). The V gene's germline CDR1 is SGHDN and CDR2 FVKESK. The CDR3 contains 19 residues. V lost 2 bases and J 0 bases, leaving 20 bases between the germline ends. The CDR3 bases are TGTGCCAGCAGCCAAAATAGAGGTTCTCCGGGGGTTAGCAATCAGCCCCAGCATTTT. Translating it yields CASSQNRGSPGVSNQPQHF.

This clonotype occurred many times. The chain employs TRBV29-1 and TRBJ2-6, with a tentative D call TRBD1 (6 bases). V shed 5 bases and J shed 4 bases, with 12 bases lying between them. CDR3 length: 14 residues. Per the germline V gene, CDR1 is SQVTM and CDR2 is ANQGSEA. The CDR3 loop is CSVFTGLGANVLTF. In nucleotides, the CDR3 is TGCAGCGTTTTTACAGGGTTAGGGGCCAACGTCCTGACTTTC.

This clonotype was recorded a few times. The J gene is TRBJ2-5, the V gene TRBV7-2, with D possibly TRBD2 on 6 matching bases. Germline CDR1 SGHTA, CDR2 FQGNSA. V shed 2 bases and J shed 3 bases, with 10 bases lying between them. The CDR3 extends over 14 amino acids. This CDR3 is CASSLYASEETQYF. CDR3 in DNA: TGTGCCAGCAGCTTATACGCTAGCGAAGAGACCCAGTACTTC.

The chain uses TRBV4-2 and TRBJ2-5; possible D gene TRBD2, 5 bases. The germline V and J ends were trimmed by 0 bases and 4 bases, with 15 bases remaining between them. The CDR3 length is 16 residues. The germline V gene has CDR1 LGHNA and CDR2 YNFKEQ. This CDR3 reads CASSQEGSRVGETQYF. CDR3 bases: TGTGCCAGCAGCCAAGAAGGTTCGAGGGTCGGAGAGACCCAGTACTTC.

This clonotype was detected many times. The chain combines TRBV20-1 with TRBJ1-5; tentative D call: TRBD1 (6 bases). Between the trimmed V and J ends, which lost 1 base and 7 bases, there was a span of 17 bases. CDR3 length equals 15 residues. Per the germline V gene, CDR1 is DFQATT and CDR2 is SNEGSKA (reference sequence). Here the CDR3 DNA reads TGCAGTGCTAGAGTGGGGGCGGGAACAAGGCAGCCCCAGCATTTT. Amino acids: CSARVGAGTRQPQHF.

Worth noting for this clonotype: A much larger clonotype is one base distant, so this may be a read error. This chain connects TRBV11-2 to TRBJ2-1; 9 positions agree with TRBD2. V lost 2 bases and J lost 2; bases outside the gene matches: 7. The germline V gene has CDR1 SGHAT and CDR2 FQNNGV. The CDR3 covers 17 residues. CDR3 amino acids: CASSLHGTSRPYNEQFF. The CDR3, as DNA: TGTGCCAGCAGCTTACATGGGACTAGCAGGCCCTACAATGAGCAGTTCTTC.

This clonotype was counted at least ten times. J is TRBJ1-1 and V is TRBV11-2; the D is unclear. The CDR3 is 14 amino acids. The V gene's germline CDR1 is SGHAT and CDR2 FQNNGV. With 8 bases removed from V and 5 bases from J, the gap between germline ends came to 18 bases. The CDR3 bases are TGTGCCAGCTGGGGTGGGAGGGCCAGGACTGAAGCTTTCTTT. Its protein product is CASWGGRARTEAFF.

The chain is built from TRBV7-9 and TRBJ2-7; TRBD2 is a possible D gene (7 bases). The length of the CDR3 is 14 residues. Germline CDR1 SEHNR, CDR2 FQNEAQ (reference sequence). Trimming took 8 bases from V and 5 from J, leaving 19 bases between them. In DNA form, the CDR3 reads TGTGCCAGCGCAGGGGCCGGGGGGTTCCACGAGCAGTACTTC. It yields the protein CASAGAGGFHEQYF.

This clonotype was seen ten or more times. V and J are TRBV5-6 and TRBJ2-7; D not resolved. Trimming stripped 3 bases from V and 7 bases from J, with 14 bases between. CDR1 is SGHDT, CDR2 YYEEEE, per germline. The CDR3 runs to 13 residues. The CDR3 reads CASSYLGKEEQYF. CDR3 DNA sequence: TGTGCCAGCAGCTACCTGGGGAAGGAGGAGCAGTACTTC.

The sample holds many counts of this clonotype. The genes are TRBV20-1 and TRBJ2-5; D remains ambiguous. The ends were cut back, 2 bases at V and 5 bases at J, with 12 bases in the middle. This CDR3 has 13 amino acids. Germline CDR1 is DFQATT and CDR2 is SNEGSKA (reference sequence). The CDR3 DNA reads TGCAGTGCTAGAAACATTAATCCGGAGACCCAGTACTTC. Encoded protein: CSARNINPETQYF.

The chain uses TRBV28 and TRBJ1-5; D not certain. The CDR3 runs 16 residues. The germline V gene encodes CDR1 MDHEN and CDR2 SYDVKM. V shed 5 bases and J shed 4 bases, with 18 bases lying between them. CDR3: CASSPTGSTYNQPQHF. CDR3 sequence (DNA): TGTGCCAGCAGTCCGACCGGGTCTACGTATAATCAGCCCCAGCATTTT.

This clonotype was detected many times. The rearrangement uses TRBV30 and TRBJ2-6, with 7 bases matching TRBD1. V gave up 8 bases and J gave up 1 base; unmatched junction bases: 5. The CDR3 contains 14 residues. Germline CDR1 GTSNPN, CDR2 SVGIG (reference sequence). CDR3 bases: TGTGCCCGCGACAGGGAATCTGGGGCCAACGTCCTGACTTTC. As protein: CARDRESGANVLTF.

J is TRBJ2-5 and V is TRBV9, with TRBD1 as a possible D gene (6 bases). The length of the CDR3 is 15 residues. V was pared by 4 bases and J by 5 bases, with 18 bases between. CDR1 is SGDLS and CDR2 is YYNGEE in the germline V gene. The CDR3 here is CASSQRAAGAETQYF. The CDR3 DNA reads TGTGCCAGCAGCCAACGCGCAGCAGGGGCCGAGACCCAGTACTTC.

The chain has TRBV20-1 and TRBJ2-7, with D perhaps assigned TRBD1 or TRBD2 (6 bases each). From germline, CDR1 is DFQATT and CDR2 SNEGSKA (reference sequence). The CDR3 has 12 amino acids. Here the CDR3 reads CRIGGGIYEQYF. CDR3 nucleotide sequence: TGCAGGATTGGGGGCGGGATCTACGAGCAGTACTTC.

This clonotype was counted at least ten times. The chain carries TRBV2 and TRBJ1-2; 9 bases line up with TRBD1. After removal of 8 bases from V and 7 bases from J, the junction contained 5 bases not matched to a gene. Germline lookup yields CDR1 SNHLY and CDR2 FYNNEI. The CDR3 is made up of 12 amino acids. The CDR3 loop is CASRQGGSGYTF. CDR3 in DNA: TGTGCCAGCCGACAGGGGGGGAGTGGCTACACCTTC.

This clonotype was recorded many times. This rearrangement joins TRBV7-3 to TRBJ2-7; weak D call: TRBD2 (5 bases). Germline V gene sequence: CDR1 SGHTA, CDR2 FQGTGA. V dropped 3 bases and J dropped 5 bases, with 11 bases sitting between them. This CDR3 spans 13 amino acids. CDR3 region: CASSFGTGNEQYF. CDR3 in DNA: TGTGCCAGCAGCTTTGGTACGGGGAACGAGCAGTACTTC.

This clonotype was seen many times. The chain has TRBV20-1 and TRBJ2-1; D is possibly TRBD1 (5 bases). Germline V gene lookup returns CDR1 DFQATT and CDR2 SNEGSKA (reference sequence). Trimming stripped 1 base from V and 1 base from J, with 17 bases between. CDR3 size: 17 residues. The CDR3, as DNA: TGCAGTGCTAGAGCAGGGCGGCCGGTTCAGTCCTACAATGAGCAGTTCTTC. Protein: CSARAGRPVQSYNEQFF.

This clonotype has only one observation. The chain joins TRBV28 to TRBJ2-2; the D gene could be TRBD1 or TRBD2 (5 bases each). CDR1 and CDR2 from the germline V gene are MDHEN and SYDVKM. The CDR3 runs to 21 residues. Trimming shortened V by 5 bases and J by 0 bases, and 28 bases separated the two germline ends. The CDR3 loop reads CASSKQPGPRKKAANTGELFF. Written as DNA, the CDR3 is TGTGCCAGCAGTAAACAACCGGGACCCAGAAAGAAAGCCGCGAACACCGGGGAGCTGTTTTTT.

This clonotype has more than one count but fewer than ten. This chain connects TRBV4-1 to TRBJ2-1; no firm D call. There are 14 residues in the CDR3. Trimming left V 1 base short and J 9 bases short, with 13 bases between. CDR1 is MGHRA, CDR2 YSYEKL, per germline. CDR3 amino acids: CASSQVSRVSEQFF. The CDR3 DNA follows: TGCGCCAGCAGCCAAGTCTCTAGGGTTTCTGAGCAGTTCTTC.

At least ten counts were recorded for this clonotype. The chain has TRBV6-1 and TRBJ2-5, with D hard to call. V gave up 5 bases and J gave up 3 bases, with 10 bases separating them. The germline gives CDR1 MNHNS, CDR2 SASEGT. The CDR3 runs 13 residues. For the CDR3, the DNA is TGTGCCAGCAGTTGGACGGCCGAAGAGACCCAGTACTTC. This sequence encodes CASSWTAEETQYF.

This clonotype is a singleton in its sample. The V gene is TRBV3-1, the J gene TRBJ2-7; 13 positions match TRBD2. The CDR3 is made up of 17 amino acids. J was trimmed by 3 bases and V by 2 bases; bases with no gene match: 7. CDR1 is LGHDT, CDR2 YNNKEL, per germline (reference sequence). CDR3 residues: CASSQFSRLAGGYEQYF. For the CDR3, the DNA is TGTGCCAGCAGCCAATTCTCGAGACTAGCGGGAGGCTACGAGCAGTACTTC.

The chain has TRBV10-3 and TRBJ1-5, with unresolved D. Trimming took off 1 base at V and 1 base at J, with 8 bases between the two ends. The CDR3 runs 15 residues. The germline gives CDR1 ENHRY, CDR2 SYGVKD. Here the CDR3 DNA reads TGTGCCATCAGTGAGTTCGGCAGAAGCAATCAGCCCCAGCATTTT. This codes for CAISEFGRSNQPQHF.